One TCR beta chain is described in this entry. No cognate antigen has been identified for it. There are no base qualities to consult, and no much larger clone falls within one base. None of the patients had been given any treatment before thyroid surgery. Patient clinical samples collected from about 2012 to 2019 were retrospectively analysed using T-cell receptor beta sequencing. The CDR3 runs 15 residues from the cysteine to the phenylalanine. CDR3 DNA is the only sequence kept; it has 45 bases, read in frame from the first base. A distance of 14 bases separates the germline ends of V and J, which lose 5 bases and 4 bases respectively. For CDR1 and CDR2, the germline V gene lists SGHTA and FQGNSA. Library creation used PCR. The reads were generated on an Illumina HiSeq 4000. High-throughput sequencing was used to profile the TCR beta-chain CDR3 region of every patient. The study's own analysis went as follows. A classifier to discriminate distant-metastatic papillary thyroid cancer patients was built from CDR3 differences across clinicopathological groups. Repertoire diversity was assessed with the Shannon index, and tumor-blood repertoire similarity with the Morisita-Horn index. TCRdb reanalyzed the raw reads on its own, using fastp at Q25 for trimming and MiXCR for clone calling, and kept in-frame beta chains. The authors' filters were not applied to this entry. Here the sample has 37,000 or so clones; about 16% occur a single time. In total, the top ten clones hold less than 4.5% of the sample.

The source of the sample is a study of metastatic and nonmetastatic thyroid tumors (dated by TCRdb to about 2020). In the study overall: For patients with malignant and with benign thyroid disease, the researchers compared repertoires between peripheral blood samples and tumor or nodule tissue samples. The paper as a whole reports these results and caveats: In both blood and tumor samples, malignant tumors were reported to have significantly higher TCR beta diversity than benign nodules.

The TCR was taken from a female donor with papillary thyroid cancer or a benign thyroid nodule (not recorded which). Some clones in this sample may be carry-over from other donors' samples. The sequencing sample was made of blood. This receptor chain uses TRBV7-2 and TRBJ1-4, with TRBD1 as a weak D call on 6 bases. The CDR3 is CASSSKQGLNEKLFF. Read as DNA, the sequence is TGTGCCAGCAGCAGCAAACAGGGACTTAATGAAAAACTGTTTTTT.